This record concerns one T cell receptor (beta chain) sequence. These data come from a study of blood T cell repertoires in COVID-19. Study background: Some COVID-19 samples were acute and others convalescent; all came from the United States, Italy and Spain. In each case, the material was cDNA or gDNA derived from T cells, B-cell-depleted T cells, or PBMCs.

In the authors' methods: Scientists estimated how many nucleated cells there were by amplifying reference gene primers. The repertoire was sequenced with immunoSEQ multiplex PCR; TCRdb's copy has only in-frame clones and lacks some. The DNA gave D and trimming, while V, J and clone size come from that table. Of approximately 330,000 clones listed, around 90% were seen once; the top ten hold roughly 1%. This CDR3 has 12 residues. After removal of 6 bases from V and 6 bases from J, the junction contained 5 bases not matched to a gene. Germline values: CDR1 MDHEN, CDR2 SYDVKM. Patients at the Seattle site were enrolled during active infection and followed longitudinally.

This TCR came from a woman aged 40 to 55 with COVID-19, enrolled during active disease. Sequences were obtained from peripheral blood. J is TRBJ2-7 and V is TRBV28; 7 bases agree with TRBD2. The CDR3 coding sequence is TGTGCCAGCAGCTGGGAGGGCCGCGAGCAGTACTTC. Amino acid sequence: CASSWEGREQYF.